This is a list of T cell receptor beta chains from one sample in a study of vaccination effects on CD4 cells after COVID-19. Their antigen targets remain unknown. Generated by immunoSEQ multiplex PCR, the TCRdb table keeps only in-frame clones and is missing some. This sample has some 24,000 clones, with over 75% found just once. The starting material was CD4+ T cells from PBMCs cultured with HCoV-NL63 spike peptides, obtained after COVID-19 vaccination. The source of these receptors is a human donor who received a COVID-19 vaccine. Each CDR3 is given with its conserved first and last residue. A D gene is named only where the DNA matches it firmly. The size of a clone is reported for some rows only, either as once, few or many, or as a class for expanded clones.

v_gene	d_gene	j_gene	abundance	CDR3aa	CDR3nt
TRBV19	NA	TRBJ2-1	NA	CASSIGGTSSSYNEQFF	TGTGCCAGTAGTATTGGGGGGACTTCTAGTTCCTACAATGAGCAGTTCTTC
TRBV19	NA	TRBJ1-2	NA	CASSFGTDTNYGYTF	TGTGCCAGTAGTTTCGGGACGGACACTAACTATGGCTACACCTTC
TRBV4-1	NA	TRBJ1-1	once	CASSQKPNTEAFF	TGCGCCAGCAGCCAAAAACCCAACACTGAAGCTTTCTTT
TRBV29-1	NA	TRBJ1-2	NA	CSTHRELSYGYTF	TGCAGCACCCACAGGGAACTCAGCTATGGCTACACCTTC
TRBV24-1	NA	TRBJ2-7	NA	CATSDSPTRTRTPYEQYF	TGTGCCACCAGTGATTCCCCCACTAGAACCCGAACACCCTACGAGCAGTACTTC
TRBV30	NA	TRBJ2-1	NA	CAWSVHAGSRSEQFF	TGTGCCTGGAGTGTACACGCGGGATCAAGGAGTGAGCAGTTCTTC
TRBV30	TRBD1	TRBJ1-4	NA	CALMGQGDGKLFF	TGTGCCCTAATGGGCCAGGGGGACGGAAAACTGTTTTTT
TRBV4-3	NA	TRBJ1-1	NA	CASSPDRLATEAFF	TGCGCCAGCAGCCCTGACAGGCTCGCCACTGAAGCTTTCTTT
TRBV28	NA	TRBJ1-2	NA	CASSYPANYGYTF	TGTGCCAGCAGTTATCCTGCTAACTATGGCTACACCTTC
TRBV6-5	NA	TRBJ2-2	NA	CASRESPGELFF	TGTGCCAGCAGAGAGTCGCCCGGGGAGCTGTTTTTT
TRBV7-9	NA	TRBJ1-1	NA	CASSLRGGRGTEAFF	TGTGCCAGCAGCCTCCGAGGGGGGCGCGGCACTGAAGCTTTCTTT
TRBV30	NA	TRBJ1-1	few	CAWSRSRTGRGGEAFF	TGTGCCTGGAGTCGATCAAGAACAGGGAGGGGTGGTGAAGCTTTCTTT
TRBV12-5	NA	TRBJ1-5	NA	CASGLVLGGYNQPQHF	TGTGCTAGTGGTTTGGTACTCGGGGGGTACAATCAGCCCCAGCATTTT
TRBV10-1	NA	TRBJ2-2	few	CASRLDCNTGELFF	TGCGCCAGCAGACTAGACTGCAACACCGGGGAGCTGTTTTTT
TRBV9	TRBD2	TRBJ2-7	NA	CASSAPSGVYEQYF	TGTGCCAGCAGCGCACCTAGCGGGGTCTACGAGCAGTACTTC
TRBV30	NA	TRBJ1-5	few	CAWNRPSQPQHF	TGTGCCTGGAACAGACCCAGTCAGCCCCAGCATTTT
TRBV27	NA	TRBJ2-6	NA	CASSLRAGAGANVLTF	TGTGCCAGCAGTTTAAGGGCAGGGGCTGGGGCCAACGTCCTGACTTTC
TRBV12-5	NA	TRBJ2-1	NA	CASGLVIGADYNEQFF	TGTGCTAGTGGTTTGGTAATAGGGGCTGACTACAATGAGCAGTTCTTC
TRBV27	NA	TRBJ2-7	NA	CASNLLGGRGEQYF	TGTGCCAGCAACCTCCTGGGGGGGCGCGGGGAGCAGTACTTC
TRBV30	TRBD1	TRBJ2-7	once	CACSKQGRPYEQYF	TGTGCCTGTTCTAAACAGGGGCGTCCCTACGAGCAGTACTTC
TRBV5-6	TRBD1	TRBJ1-6	NA	CASRRDSLDSPLHF	TGTGCCAGCAGGCGGGACAGCTTAGATTCACCCCTCCACTTT
TRBV15	NA	TRBJ2-5	NA	CATSRDLGTGETQYF	TGTGCCACCAGCAGAGATTTGGGGACGGGAGAGACCCAGTACTTC
TRBV6-5	NA	TRBJ2-3	NA	CASSYRQSTDTQYF	TGTGCCAGCAGTTATCGTCAGAGCACAGATACGCAGTATTTT
TRBV28	TRBD1	TRBJ1-5	few	CASRGQGVPSNQPQHF	TGTGCCAGCAGAGGACAGGGGGTTCCGAGCAATCAGCCCCAGCATTTT
TRBV3-1/TRBV3-2	NA	TRBJ1-2	NA	CASSQGQDGGSYGYTF	TGTGCCAGCAGCCAAGGGCAGGATGGCGGAAGCTATGGCTACACCTTC
TRBV6-5	NA	TRBJ1-3	NA	CASSYPQGGSGNTIYF	TGTGCCAGCAGTTACCCACAGGGTGGATCCGGAAACACCATATATTTT
TRBV30	NA	TRBJ2-2	NA	CAWSGWTSTGELFF	TGTGCCTGGAGTGGCTGGACTTCTACCGGGGAGCTGTTTTTT
TRBV19	NA	TRBJ2-1	few	CASKINSPSSYNEQFF	TGTGCCAGCAAGATCAACTCCCCGAGCTCCTACAATGAGCAGTTCTTC